This T cell receptor beta chain came from a study of shared clonotypes between healthy human individuals. TCRdb's copy holds only in-frame clones and misses some; the assay was immunoSEQ multiplex PCR. Seen here are just over 2,000,000 clones, roughly 96% observed once, and the top ten hold under 0.15%. About this clone itself: This sample includes further DNA sequences coding for the same CDR3.

This CDR3 has 13 amino acids. The J segment lost 7 bases and the V segment lost 5 bases, leaving 5 bases of the junction unmatched. Germline lookup yields CDR1 SEHNR and CDR2 FQNEAQ (reference sequence). This TCR derives from a man aged 18-30 years in good health. The rearrangement joins TRBV7-9 to TRBJ1-2; 9 bases are a match to TRBD1. The material sequenced was naive CD4+ T cells sorted from blood. Documented subset: CD45RA+ positively selected. The CDR3 DNA reads as TGTGCCAGCAGCAGTACAGGGGGCCGTGGCTACACCTTC. This translates into CASSSTGGRGYTF.